This section outlines one T cell receptor (beta chain) sequence together with its context. The antigen is not known. Researchers used genomic DNA as the template to profile TCR beta VDJ and CDR3. TCRdb called the reads again in MiXCR, with one record for every CDR3 protein. The sample holds about 220,000 distinct CDR3 sequences, 40% to 50% seen once. Patients picked for sequencing had shown CD8+CD57+ cell expansion detected by flow cytometry. A severe acquired aplastic anemia diagnosis applied to all patients. The source of the sample is a study of CD8+CD57+ T cells in acquired aplastic anemia. About the research overall: Isolated CD4+ and CD8+ cells, once sorted, yielded DNA averaging roughly 3 ug.

The CDR3 is made up of 16 amino acids. With V trimmed by 3 bases and J by 2 bases, 10 bases remained unmatched. Per germline, CDR1 MDHEN and CDR2 SYDVKM. Study results and caveats: Almost 30 shared CD8+ CDR3s appeared highly expressed within patients' immunodominant clones. For CD8+ Simpson's diversity, patients and controls showed no significant difference.

The sample comprised sorted CD4+, CD8+, or CD8+CD57+ T cells (not recorded which) from PBMCs. The receptor was isolated from a human donor with aplastic anemia. V is TRBV28 and J is TRBJ2-7; 7 bases line up with TRBD2. The CDR3 sequence: CASSFTPERDAYEQYF. DNA of the CDR3: TGTGCCAGCAGTTTCACCCCTGAGCGGGACGCCTACGAGCAGTACTTC. The full variable domain, its missing parts supplied by reference TRBV28 and TRBJ2-7, is DVKVTQSSRYLVKRTGEKVFLECVQDMDHENMFWYRQDPGLGLRLIYFSYDVKMKEKGDIPEGYSVSREKKERFSLILESASTNQTSMYLCASSFTPERDAYEQYFGPGTRLTVT.